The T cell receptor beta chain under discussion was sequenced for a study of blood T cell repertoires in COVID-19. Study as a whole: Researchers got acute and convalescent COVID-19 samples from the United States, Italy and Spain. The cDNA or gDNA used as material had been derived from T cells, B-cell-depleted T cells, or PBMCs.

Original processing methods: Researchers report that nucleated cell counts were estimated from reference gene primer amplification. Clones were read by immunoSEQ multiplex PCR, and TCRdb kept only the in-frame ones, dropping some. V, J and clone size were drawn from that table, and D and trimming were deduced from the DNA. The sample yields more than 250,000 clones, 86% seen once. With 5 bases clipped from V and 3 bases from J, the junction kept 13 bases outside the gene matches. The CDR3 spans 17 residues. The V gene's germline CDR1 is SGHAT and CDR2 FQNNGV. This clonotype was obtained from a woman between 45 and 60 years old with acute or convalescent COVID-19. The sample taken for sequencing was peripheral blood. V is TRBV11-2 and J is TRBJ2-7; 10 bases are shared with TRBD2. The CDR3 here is CASSRAGTSALIYEQYF. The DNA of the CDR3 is TGTGCCAGCAGCCGAGCCGGGACTAGCGCCCTAATCTACGAGCAGTACTTC.